These T cell receptor beta chains were read from a single sample in a study of regulatory T cells in long-lasting Graves disease. TCRdb itself ran the multiplex PCR reads through MiXCR, one entry per CDR3 protein. Among roughly 500,000 distinct CDR3 sequences listed, around 13% were seen once. The data also belong to a second study, concerning T cells in Graves' hyperthyroidism and ophthalmopathy.

The sample here was peripheral blood mononuclear cells (PBMCs), taken at new diagnosis, from a patient treated with antithyroid drugs. The receptors come from a woman aged 50 to 60 with Graves disease. CDR3s include the opening cysteine and the closing phenylalanine or tryptophan. D genes are given only for firm matches. Expanded clones are given a class, and other clones once, few, many or no size at all.

V	size	J	D	CDR3	DNA
TRBV3-1	NA	TRBJ1-6	NA	CASSAPGDSPLHF	TGTGCCAGCAGCGCGCCGGGGGATTCACCCCTCCACTTT
TRBV11-2	many	TRBJ2-7	NA	CASSLEAWTLTPTEQYF	TGTGCCAGCAGCTTAGAGGCTTGGACACTTACGCCGACCGAGCAGTACTTC
TRBV5-1	many	TRBJ1-2	TRBD1	CASSSGQPLDGYTF	TGCGCCAGCAGCTCGGGACAGCCCCTCGATGGCTACACCTTC
TRBV7-9	few	TRBJ2-1	NA	CASSRLRVGSYDEQFF	TGTGCCAGCAGTCGCCTCAGGGTGGGGTCCTACGATGAGCAGTTCTTC
TRBV12-3/TRBV12-4	NA	TRBJ1-1	TRBD1	CASSWGTVNTEAFF	TGTGCCAGCAGCTGGGGGACAGTGAACACTGAAGCTTTCTTT
TRBV11-3	many	TRBJ2-1	TRBD2	CASSLGSMTSVYNEQFF	TGTGCCAGCAGCTTAGGATCCATGACTAGCGTCTACAATGAGCAGTTCTTC
TRBV7-6	many	TRBJ2-7	TRBD2	CASGSGTKSHEQYF	TGTGCCAGCGGATCCGGGACTAAAAGCCACGAGCAGTACTTC
TRBV5-1	many	TRBJ2-3	TRBD2	CASSLVTSGNTDTQYF	TGCGCCAGCAGCTTGGTTACCAGCGGGAACACAGATACGCAGTATTTT
TRBV12-3/TRBV12-4	many	TRBJ2-7	NA	CATSKNREPYEQYF	TGTGCCACCTCAAAAAACAGGGAGCCCTACGAGCAGTACTTC
TRBV28	many	TRBJ2-3	NA	CASSYYFLDARTDTQYF	TGTGCCAGCAGTTATTACTTCTTAGACGCACGCACAGATACGCAGTATTTT
TRBV29-1	NA	TRBJ1-1	NA	CSVADGSNLEAFF	TGCAGCGTTGCGGACGGCAGCAATCTTGAAGCTTTCTTT
TRBV27	many	TRBJ2-3	TRBD1	CASGQGQGVTDTQYF	TGTGCCAGCGGACAAGGACAGGGAGTAACAGATACGCAGTATTTT
TRBV29-1	many	TRBJ2-1	NA	CSGDSGGKQFF	TGCAGCGGTGACAGTGGGGGAAAGCAGTTCTTC
TRBV7-9	many	TRBJ1-4	NA	CASSVTEREKLFF	TGTGCCAGCAGTGTAACGGAGAGGGAAAAACTGTTTTTT
TRBV10-3	few	TRBJ2-3	TRBD2	CAALAGVGDTQYF	TGTGCCGCACTAGCGGGAGTAGGAGATACGCAGTATTTT